The TCR beta chain described here comes from a study of blood T cell repertoires in COVID-19. Per the original methods: Reference gene primer amplification yielded estimated nucleated cell counts. The assay was immunoSEQ multiplex PCR, and TCRdb's table has in-frame clones only and misses some. From that table come the V and J calls and clone size; the DNA was used to work out D and trimming. The repertoire holds about 250,000 clones, with 88% as singletons. Germline-derived CDR1 and CDR2 are SEHNR and FQNEAQ (reference sequence). The CDR3 has 16 amino acids. Trimming removed 0 bases from V and 0 bases from J; junction bases left unmatched: 3.

The V call is TRBV7-9, the J call TRBJ2-5, with 8 bases identical to TRBD1. The source material was peripheral blood. The receptor was derived from a woman aged 25 to 39 with COVID-19, enrolled during active disease. CDR3 sequence: CASSLALTGDQETQYF. For the CDR3, the DNA is TGTGCCAGCAGCTTAGCCTTGACAGGGGACCAAGAGACCCAGTACTTC.